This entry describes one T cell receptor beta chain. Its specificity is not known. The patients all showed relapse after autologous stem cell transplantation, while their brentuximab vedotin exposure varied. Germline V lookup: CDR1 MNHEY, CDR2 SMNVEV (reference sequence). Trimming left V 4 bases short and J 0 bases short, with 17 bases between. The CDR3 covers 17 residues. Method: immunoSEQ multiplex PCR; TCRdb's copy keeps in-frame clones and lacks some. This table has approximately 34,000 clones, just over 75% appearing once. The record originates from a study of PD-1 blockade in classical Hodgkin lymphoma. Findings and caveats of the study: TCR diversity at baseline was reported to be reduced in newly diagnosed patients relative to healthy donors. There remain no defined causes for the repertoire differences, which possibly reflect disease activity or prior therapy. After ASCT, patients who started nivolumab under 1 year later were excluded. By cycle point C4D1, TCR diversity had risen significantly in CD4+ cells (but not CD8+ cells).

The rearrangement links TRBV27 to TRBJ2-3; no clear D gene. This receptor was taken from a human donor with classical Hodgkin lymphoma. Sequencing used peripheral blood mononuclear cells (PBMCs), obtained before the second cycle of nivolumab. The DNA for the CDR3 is TGTGCCAGCAGTTCTGGGTATGATGACTGGAGCACAGATACGCAGTATTTT. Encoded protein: CASSSGYDDWSTDTQYF.